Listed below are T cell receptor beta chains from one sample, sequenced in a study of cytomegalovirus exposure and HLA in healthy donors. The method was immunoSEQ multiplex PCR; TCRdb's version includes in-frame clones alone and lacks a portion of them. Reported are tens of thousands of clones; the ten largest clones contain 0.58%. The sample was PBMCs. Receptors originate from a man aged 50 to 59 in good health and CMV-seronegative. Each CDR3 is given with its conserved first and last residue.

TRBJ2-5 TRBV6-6 CASSTGGRETQYF
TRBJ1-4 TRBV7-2 CASSFWWAGTNEKLFF
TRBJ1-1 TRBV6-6 CASREIQGNTEAFF
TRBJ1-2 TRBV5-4 CASSLPGQEGYTF
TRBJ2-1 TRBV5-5 CASSSDGSSYNEQFF
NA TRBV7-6 CASSLGWGKDYEQYF
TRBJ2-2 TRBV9 CASSVFSSGANTGELFF
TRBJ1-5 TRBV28 CASSSTGANQPQHF
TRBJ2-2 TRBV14 CASSQGGRNTGELFF
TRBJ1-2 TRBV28 CASSSRTGNYGYTF
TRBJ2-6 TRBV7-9 CASSLTGAGANVLTF
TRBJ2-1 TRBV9 CASSVGASGGYNEQFF
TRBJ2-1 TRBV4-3 CASSQDGRQGSYNEQFF
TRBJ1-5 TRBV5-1 CASSLTGNQPQHF
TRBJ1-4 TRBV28 CASSPDSANEKLFF
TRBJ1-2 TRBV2 CASSTGSSYGYTF
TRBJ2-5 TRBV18 CASSPTGIETQYF
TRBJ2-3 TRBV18 CASSISWDLDTQYF
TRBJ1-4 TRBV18 CASSQRSATNEKLFF
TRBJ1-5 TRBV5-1 CASSFEGDQPQHF
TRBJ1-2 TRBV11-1 CASSDRVSARYGYTF
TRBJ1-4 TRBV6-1 CASSESTGPWGKLFF
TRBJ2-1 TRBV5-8 CASSLLIGRGGYNEQFF
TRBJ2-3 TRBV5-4 CASSQRAVSADTQYF
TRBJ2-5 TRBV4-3 CASSQDSASGGAKETQYF
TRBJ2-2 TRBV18 CASSPRGVTGELFF
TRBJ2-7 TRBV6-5 CASSRLAARTYEQYF
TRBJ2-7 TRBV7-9 CASSLGTGGYDEQYF
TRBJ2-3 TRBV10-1 CASSRDIVAGGADTQYF
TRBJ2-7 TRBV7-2 CASSWGPGQGSYEQYF
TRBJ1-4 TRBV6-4 CASSLFLTGDGEKLFF
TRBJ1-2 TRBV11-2 CASSLDRSNYGYTF
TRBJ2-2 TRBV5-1 CASSLPQGNTGELFF
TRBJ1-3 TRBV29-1 CSVKTGSGNTIYF
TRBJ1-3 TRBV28 CASSSRPGVWGPSGNTIYF
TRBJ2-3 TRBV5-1 CASSLSGGSTDTQYF
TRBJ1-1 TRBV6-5 CASSYSGVMNTEAFF
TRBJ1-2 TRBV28 CASEPGQNYGYTF
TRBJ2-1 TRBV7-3 CASSAPGQLNNEQFF
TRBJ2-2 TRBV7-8 CASSSGQVGGELFF
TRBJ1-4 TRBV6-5 CASSYSGEIGKLFF
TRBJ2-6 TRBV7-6 CASSYRAAAGANVLTF
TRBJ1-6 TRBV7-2 CASSLDGEWNSPLHF
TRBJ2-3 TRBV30 CAWSVQTGGRDTQYF
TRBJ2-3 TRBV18 CASSPATLQDTQYF
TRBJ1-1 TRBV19 CASRADRVTEAFF
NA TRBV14 CASSSPGTGMDEQYF
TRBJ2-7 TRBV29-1 CSVEDPRTEAYEQYF
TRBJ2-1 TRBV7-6 CASSSTLAGGGNEQFF
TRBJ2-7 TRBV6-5 CASSSLIGEQYF
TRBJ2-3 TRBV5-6 CASSSSGGISDTQYF
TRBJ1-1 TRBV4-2 CASSQDQAGSQTLAAFF
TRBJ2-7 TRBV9 CASSPRGGSHEQYF